Detailed here is one T cell receptor beta chain. Antigen: not known. Then a second PCR, running about 6 to 12 cycles, was carried out with a sample-barcoded 5' primer and a J-beta primer mix. TCRdb itself ran the 5' RACE reads through MiXCR, one entry per CDR3 protein. The profile shows roughly 680,000 distinct CDR3 sequences, about half of them singletons. Healthy Caucasians from Russia aged about 6 to 90 served as donors. Trimming cost V 7 bases and J 11 bases; bases outside gene matches: 9. The germline V gene has CDR1 SQVTM and CDR2 ANQGSEA. The CDR3 covers 13 residues. This entry belongs to a study of blood T cells in healthy people across ages. Study-level results: Total diversity from one million sequenced T cells was likely underestimated. Per-million-T-cell TCR beta diversity fell roughly linearly with age.

The TCR was taken from a woman aged 60-75 years in good health. The chain employs TRBV29-1 and TRBJ1-4, with TRBD1 matching 11 bases. Source material: blood. DNA of the CDR3: TGCAGCGGGGGGGACAGGGGGATGCGGAAACTGTTTTTT. Amino acids: CSGGDRGMRKLFF.